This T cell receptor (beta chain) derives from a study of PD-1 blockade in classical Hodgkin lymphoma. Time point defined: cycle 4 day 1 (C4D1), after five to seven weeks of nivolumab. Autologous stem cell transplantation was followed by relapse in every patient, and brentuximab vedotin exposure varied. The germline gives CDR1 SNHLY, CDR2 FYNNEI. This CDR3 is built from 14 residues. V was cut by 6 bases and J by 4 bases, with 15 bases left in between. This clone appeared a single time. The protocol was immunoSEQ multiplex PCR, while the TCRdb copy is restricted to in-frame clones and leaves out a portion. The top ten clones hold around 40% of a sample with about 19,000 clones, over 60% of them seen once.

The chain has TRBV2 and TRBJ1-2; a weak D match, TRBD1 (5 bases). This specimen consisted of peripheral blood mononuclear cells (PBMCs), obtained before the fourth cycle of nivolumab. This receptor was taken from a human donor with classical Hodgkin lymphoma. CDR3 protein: CASSPSGGLYGYTF. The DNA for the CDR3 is TGTGCCAGCAGCCCTTCGGGGGGACTCTATGGCTACACCTTC.